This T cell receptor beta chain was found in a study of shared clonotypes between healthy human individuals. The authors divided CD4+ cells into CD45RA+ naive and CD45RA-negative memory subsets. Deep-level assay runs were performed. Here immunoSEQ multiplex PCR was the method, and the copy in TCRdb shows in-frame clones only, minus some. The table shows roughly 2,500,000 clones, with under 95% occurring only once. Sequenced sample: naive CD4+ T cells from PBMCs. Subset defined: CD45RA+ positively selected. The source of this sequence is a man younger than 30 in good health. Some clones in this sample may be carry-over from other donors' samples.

CDR3 nucleotide sequence: TGTGCCATCAGTGTATCCGGGACTAGACACGTGGCGGGCTACGAGCAGTACTTC. Amino acids: CAISVSGTRHVAGYEQYF. The chain joins TRBV10-3 to TRBJ2-7; 8 positions match TRBD2. V shed 4 bases, J shed 3 bases, and the junction held 17 bases outside the gene matches. The germline gives CDR1 ENHRY, CDR2 SYGVKD. CDR3 length: 18 residues.